This TCR beta chain stems from a study of blood T cells in healthy people across ages. Study summary: Template switching retrieved approximately one barcoded beta molecule for each two T cells.

With a J-beta primer mix and a sample-barcoded 5' primer, a second PCR ran about 7 to 12 cycles. The authors tagged each cDNA molecule using a template-switch adaptor with 12 random nucleotides. MiXCR was run by TCRdb on the 5' RACE reads, yielding one entry per CDR3 protein. The sample lists hundreds of thousands of distinct CDR3 sequences, about 28% occurring once. This clonotype was observed many times. The CDR3 is 15 amino acids. Trimming at V came to 6 bases and at J to 1 base, leaving 8 bases not matched to a gene. Germline values: CDR1 MNHEY, CDR2 SVGEGT. All donors came from Russia, were Caucasian and healthy, and spanned ages about 6 to 90. Total RNA extraction produced at least 5 micrograms (per sample) for the study.

The sequence was collected from a woman older than 75 in good health. The V and J genes are TRBV6-2 or TRBV6-3 and TRBJ1-2; 7 bases are shared with TRBD1. Sequencing used blood. CDR3 loop: CASSPWTGFNYGYTF. CDR3 DNA sequence: TGTGCCAGCAGCCCGTGGACAGGATTTAACTATGGCTACACCTTC.